The entry below describes one T cell receptor beta chain. What it binds is not known. This entry is derived from a study of cytomegalovirus exposure and HLA in healthy donors. TCRdb's copy holds only in-frame clones and misses some; the assay was immunoSEQ multiplex PCR. The sample has more than 150,000 clones, more than 75% seen once. Points from the study as a whole: The CMV antigen specificity of a few CMV-associated chains was confirmed through in vitro analysis.

This CDR3 region has 16 residues. Germline-derived CDR1 and CDR2 are SGHAT and FQNNGV. V trimming: 5 bases; J trimming: 3 bases; junction bases outside the gene matches: 9. The specimen sequenced was PBMCs. The origin of this receptor is a man between 18 and 35 years old in good health and CMV-seropositive. The genes are TRBV11-2 and TRBJ2-3, with 9 bases lining up with TRBD2. Written as DNA, the CDR3 is TGTGCCAGCAGCCAGGCGGCGGGAGGGCCGACAGATACGCAGTATTTT. This encodes CASSQAAGGPTDTQYF.